Following are 30 T cell receptor beta chains from one sample sequenced in a study of blood T cell repertoires in COVID-19. Some clones are missing from TCRdb's copy, which holds only in-frame ones; the method was immunoSEQ multiplex PCR. The sample lists roughly 34,000 clones; approximately 88% were seen once. The sequenced sample was peripheral blood. These receptors came from a man aged 55 to 70 with active COVID-19.

The V call is TRBV7-9, the J call TRBJ2-3, with TRBD2 matching 9 bases. Per germline, CDR1 SEHNR and CDR2 FQNEAQ (reference sequence). The junction had 2 bases not matched to a gene; V was cut back by 1 base and J by 3 bases. The CDR3 spans 15 residues. CDR3 in DNA: TGTGCCAGCAGCTTAGGCAGCGGGAGGACAGATACGCAGTATTTT. This gives the protein CASSLGSGRTDTQYF.

The chain carries TRBV3-1 (or the pseudogene TRBV3-2) and TRBJ2-2, with D maybe TRBD2 (5 bases). The V and J ends lost 4 bases and 4 bases respectively, with 7 bases between them. CDR1 is LGHDT and CDR2 is YNNKEL in the germline V gene (reference sequence). The CDR3 is 13 amino acids. CDR3 sequence: CASSLRGTGELFF. The CDR3, as DNA: TGTGCCAGCAGCCTTCGGGGCACCGGGGAGCTGTTTTTT.

The chain couples TRBV7-2 to TRBJ2-5, with D tentatively TRBD2 (6 bases). This CDR3 is 14 amino acids long. Looked up from germline, CDR1 is SGHTA and CDR2 is FQGNSA. V gave up 2 bases and J gave up 5 bases, with 12 bases separating them. The CDR3 is CASSLSGAEETQYF. CDR3 in DNA: TGTGCCAGCAGCTTATCGGGAGCGGAGGAGACCCAGTACTTC.

The CDR3 region is CASKDPGQKNSGANVLTF. The DNA of the CDR3 is TGTGCCAGTAAAGACCCGGGACAGAAAAACTCTGGGGCCAACGTCCTGACTTTC. V and J are TRBV19 and TRBJ2-6; 7 nucleotides agree with TRBD1. V dropped 7 bases and J dropped 0; count of bases not matched to a gene: 12. The CDR3 length is 18 residues. The V gene's germline CDR1 is LNHDA and CDR2 SQIVND (reference sequence).

The V gene is TRBV28, the J gene TRBJ1-1; weak D call: TRBD1 (6 bases). CDR3 size: 15 residues. Between the trimmed V and J ends, which lost 6 bases and 1 base, there was a span of 15 bases. Germline V gene sequence: CDR1 MDHEN, CDR2 SYDVKM. The CDR3 reads CASSPPQQGNTEAFF. CDR3 nucleotide sequence: TGTGCCAGCAGCCCGCCACAACAGGGGAACACTGAAGCTTTCTTT. The full variable domain, its missing parts supplied by reference TRBV28 and TRBJ1-1, is DVKVTQSSRYLVKRTGEKVFLECVQDMDHENMFWYRQDPGLGLRLIYFSYDVKMKEKGDIPEGYSVSREKKERFSLILESASTNQTSMYLCASSPPQQGNTEAFFGQGTRLTVV.

V gene TRBV27 combines with J gene TRBJ2-7; the match to TRBD1 covers 7 bases. Germline lookup yields CDR1 MNHEY and CDR2 SMNVEV (reference sequence). This CDR3 contains 14 residues. Unmatched junction bases numbered 7, after V lost 6 bases and J lost 2 bases. The CDR3 DNA follows: TGTGCCAGCAGACGACAGGGAATCCCCTACGAGCAGTACTTC. This gives the protein CASRRQGIPYEQYF.

The chain employs TRBV6-4 and TRBJ2-1; a weak D match, TRBD2 (5 bases). V was shortened by 7 bases and J by 0 bases, with 13 bases between the two germline ends. Germline V gene data show CDR1 as MRHNA and CDR2 as SNTAGT. The CDR3 sequence is 15 residues long. The CDR3 DNA reads TGTGCCAGCACCAACGTGGCGGGCTCCTACAATGAGCAGTTCTTC. This translates into CASTNVAGSYNEQFF.

The chain has TRBV19 and TRBJ2-7; 7 positions agree with TRBD2. Unmatched junction bases numbered 12, after V lost 7 bases and J lost 6 bases. This CDR3 comprises 14 residues. Per the germline V gene, CDR1 is LNHDA and CDR2 is SQIVND (reference sequence). CDR3 nucleotides: TGTGCCAGTACCCAAGCCGGGGGGTTCTCCGAGCAGTACTTC. Encoded protein: CASTQAGGFSEQYF.

The chain employs TRBV7-9 and TRBJ2-3; 8 bases fit TRBD1. The germline V gene has CDR1 SEHNR and CDR2 FQNEAQ (reference sequence). With 5 bases clipped from V and 5 bases from J, the junction kept 12 bases outside the gene matches. This CDR3 is 16 amino acids long. The CDR3 DNA follows: TGTGCCAGCAGCCCCCGCGGCAGGGGGCGGGAAGATACGCAGTATTTT. As protein: CASSPRGRGREDTQYF.

This chain connects TRBV2 to TRBJ1-2, with 8 bases lining up with TRBD1. The germline V gene encodes CDR1 SNHLY and CDR2 FYNNEI. CDR3 size: 13 residues. J gave up 7 bases and V 5 bases, and 6 bases lay outside the gene matches. This CDR3 reads CASSMTGEVGYTF. The CDR3 DNA follows: TGTGCCAGCAGTATGACAGGGGAAGTTGGCTACACCTTC.

The chain carries TRBV12-5 and TRBJ1-2; D possibly corresponds to TRBD1 (5 bases). The CDR3 runs to 15 residues. V lost 0 bases and J lost 8, with 16 bases in between. Germline V gives CDR1 LGHNT, CDR2 FRNRAP. CDR3 in DNA: TGTGCTAGTGGTTTGGTACGGTCCAGGGCAGAAGGCTACACCTTC. It is translated as CASGLVRSRAEGYTF.

The chain carries TRBV15 and TRBJ1-2, with D perhaps matching TRBD1 (6 bases). Deletions cut 5 bases from V and 5 bases from J, with 18 bases between. Per the germline V gene, CDR1 is LNHNV and CDR2 is YYDKDF (reference sequence). The CDR3 runs 15 residues. As DNA, the CDR3 is TGTGCCACCAGCTCCCCGGACAGATTGCTATATGGCTACACCTTC. Translating it yields CATSSPDRLLYGYTF.

J is TRBJ2-5 and V is TRBV4-2; TRBD2 aligns across 14 bases. V lost 3 bases to trimming and J lost 5 bases; unmatched junction nucleotides: 5. The CDR3 sequence is 16 residues long. The germline gives CDR1 LGHNA, CDR2 YNFKEQ. The CDR3 DNA sequence: TGTGCCAGCAGCCAGTGGACTAGCGGGAGGCAGGAGACCCAGTACTTC. The encoded protein is CASSQWTSGRQETQYF.

In its sample, this clone was seen once. The genes are TRBV13 and TRBJ2-1, with TRBD2 identical over 15 bases. Per the germline V gene, CDR1 is PRHDT and CDR2 is FYEKMQ (reference sequence). The CDR3 loop spans 15 amino acids. V lost 5 bases and J lost 6; bases outside the gene matches: 2. This CDR3 is CASSQGLAGGNEQFF. CDR3 nucleotide sequence: TGTGCCAGCAGCCAGGGACTAGCGGGAGGCAATGAGCAGTTCTTC.

The chain has TRBV7-2 and TRBJ1-5; tentative D call: TRBD1 (5 bases). The V gene's germline CDR1 is SGHTA and CDR2 FQGNSA. The CDR3 has 15 residues. Trimming stripped 1 base from V and 0 bases from J, with 7 bases between. CDR3 amino acids: CASSLVRDSNQPQHF. The DNA of the CDR3 is TGTGCCAGCAGCTTAGTCAGGGATAGCAATCAGCCCCAGCATTTT.

This clone was seen once. The V and J genes are TRBV5-6 and TRBJ2-1; TRBD2 matches at 16 bases. The CDR3 is made up of 16 amino acids. CDR1 is SGHDT and CDR2 is YYEEEE in the germline V gene. J gave up 10 bases and V 4 bases, and 8 bases lay outside the gene matches. CDR3: CASSQGTSGRAKEQFF. DNA of the CDR3: TGTGCCAGCAGCCAGGGGACTAGCGGGAGGGCCAAGGAGCAGTTCTTC.

The chain recombines TRBV28 with TRBJ2-4, with 9 bases that match TRBD1. The germline V gene encodes CDR1 MDHEN and CDR2 SYDVKM. The CDR3 is 14 amino acids. The ends lost 5 bases at V and 7 bases at J; junction bases unmatched: 6. For the CDR3, the DNA is TGTGCCAGCAGTACGACAGGGGGTAGGAACATTCAGTACTTC. Translated, it gives CASSTTGGRNIQYF.

This clone was seen a few times. This rearrangement joins TRBV11-2 to TRBJ2-5; 10 nucleotides match TRBD2. The V segment lost 4 bases and the J segment 5 bases; nucleotides outside the gene matches: 7. The CDR3 extends over 15 amino acids. Germline V gene sequence: CDR1 SGHAT, CDR2 FQNNGV. The CDR3 is CASSSVLAGVETQYF. The CDR3 nucleotides are TGTGCCAGCAGCTCGGTCCTAGCGGGAGTGGAGACCCAGTACTTC. The entire variable domain, with the rest obtained from reference TRBV11-2 and TRBJ2-5, is as follows: EAGVAQSPRYKIIEKRQSVAFWCNPISGHATLYWYQQILGQGPKLLIQFQNNGVVDDSQLPKDRFSAERLKGVDSTLKIQPAKLEDSAVYLCASSSVLAGVETQYFGPGTRLLVL.

The chain uses TRBV18 and TRBJ2-7; 9 bases match TRBD2. This CDR3 has 17 amino acids. CDR1 is KGHSH, CDR2 LQKENI, per germline. Germline trimming cut 0 bases from V and 7 bases from J; bases unmatched to any gene: 13. CDR3 amino acids: CASSPPVLAGGPGEQYF. CDR3 nucleotide sequence: TGTGCCAGCTCACCACCGGTTCTGGCGGGAGGGCCTGGGGAGCAGTACTTC. Using reference TRBV18 and TRBJ2-7 for the parts outside the CDR3, the full variable domain is NAGVMQNPRHLVRRRGQEARLRCSPMKGHSHVYWYRQLPEEGLKFMVYLQKENIIDESGMPKERFSAEFPKEGPSILRIQQVVRGDSAAYFCASSPPVLAGGPGEQYFGPGTRLTVT.

This clone was found once. The rearrangement links TRBV12-3 or TRBV12-4 to TRBJ1-5; D gene unclear. The CDR3 loop spans 12 amino acids. Deletions cut 6 bases from V and 7 bases from J, with 10 bases between. The CDR3 sequence is CASSLSPQPQHF. Here the CDR3 DNA reads TGTGCCAGCAGCCTCTCCCCCCAGCCCCAGCATTTT.

V gene TRBV10-2 combines with J gene TRBJ1-1; D is perhaps TRBD1 (5 bases). Looked up from germline, CDR1 is WSHSY and CDR2 is SAAADI. This CDR3 region has 14 residues. The V and J ends lost 2 bases and 4 bases respectively, with 11 bases between them. This CDR3 reads CASSELTAGTEAFF. CDR3 bases: TGCGCCAGCAGTGAGCTGACAGCCGGCACTGAAGCTTTCTTT.

This clone was seen just once. The chain carries TRBV29-1 and TRBJ2-7, with 8 bases fitting TRBD1. The CDR3 contains 15 residues. The V and J ends lost 2 bases and 2 bases, in that order; junction bases with no gene match: 8. Germline V CDR1 and CDR2: SQVTM, ANQGSEA. DNA for the CDR3: TGCAGCGTTGAAAAGGGAACAGGGGGTACCTACGAGCAGTACTTC. Amino acid sequence: CSVEKGTGGTYEQYF.

V is TRBV18 and J is TRBJ2-6; D is unclear. V was clipped by 0 bases and J by 2 bases, with 5 bases between them. This CDR3 contains 15 residues. The germline V gene has CDR1 KGHSH and CDR2 LQKENI. The CDR3 coding sequence is TGTGCCAGCTCACCACCCGGAGCTGGGGCCAACGTCCTGACTTTC. Protein sequence: CASSPPGAGANVLTF.

This clone has only a few counts. The chain couples TRBV24-1 to TRBJ1-4, with 9 bases fitting TRBD1. This CDR3 is 14 amino acids long. The junction had 2 bases not matched to a gene; V was cut back by 7 bases and J by 3 bases. Germline-derived CDR1 and CDR2 are KGHDR and SFDVKD. DNA for the CDR3: TGTGCCACCAGCAGGACAGGGGCTAATGAAAAACTGTTTTTT. Translation gives CATSRTGANEKLFF.

The DNA for the CDR3 is TGTGCCAGCAGCTTGGAGGGGGAGGGGAAACTCGAGCAGTACTTC. Amino acid sequence: CASSLEGEGKLEQYF. The chain uses TRBV5-6 and TRBJ2-7, with D maybe TRBD2 (7 bases). CDR1 and CDR2 (germline): SGHDT, YYEEEE. This CDR3 has 15 residues. V was shortened by 0 bases and J by 6 bases, with 16 bases between the two germline ends. Together with reference TRBV5-6 and TRBJ2-7, the CDR3 gives the full variable domain: DAGVTQSPTHLIKTRGQQVTLRCSPKSGHDTVSWYQQALGQGPQFIFQYYEEEERQRGNFPDRFSGHQFPNYSSELNVNALLLGDSALYLCASSLEGEGKLEQYFGPGTRLTVT.

The V gene is TRBV30, the J gene TRBJ2-1; 9 bases match TRBD2. Germline V gene lookup returns CDR1 GTSNPN and CDR2 SVGIG (reference sequence). After removal of 3 bases from V and 8 bases from J, the junction contained 5 bases not matched to a gene. The CDR3 sequence is 13 residues long. The CDR3: CAWRREGPDEQFF. The CDR3 DNA reads TGTGCCTGGAGGCGGGAGGGCCCCGATGAGCAGTTCTTC.

The chain joins TRBV12-3 or TRBV12-4 to TRBJ2-7; TRBD1 is a possible D gene (6 bases). The CDR3 is made up of 13 amino acids. V lost 6 bases and J lost 3, with 12 bases in between. The CDR3 sequence is CASSPGQRYEQYF. The CDR3 DNA sequence: TGTGCCAGCAGCCCCGGACAGCGCTACGAGCAGTACTTC.

This rearrangement joins TRBV19 to TRBJ1-5; D might be TRBD1 (5 bases). The CDR3 is 13 amino acids. The V and J ends lost 5 bases and 7 bases respectively, with 12 bases between them. CDR1 and CDR2 from the germline V gene are LNHDA and SQIVND (reference sequence). The CDR3 protein is CASSLQGAQPQHF. The CDR3 DNA sequence: TGTGCCAGTAGTTTACAAGGGGCGCAGCCCCAGCATTTT.

This rearrangement joins TRBV27 to TRBJ2-7, with a possible D match to TRBD2 (7 bases). Trimming took off 0 bases at V and 3 bases at J, with 12 bases between the two ends. Per germline, CDR1 MNHEY and CDR2 SMNVEV (reference sequence). The CDR3 has 15 residues. DNA of the CDR3: TGTGCCAGCAGTTTATCGAGGGGGGGGTACTACGAGCAGTACTTC. This encodes CASSLSRGGYYEQYF.

V and J are TRBV30 and TRBJ2-7, with TRBD1 identical over 10 bases. The CDR3 consists of 13 residues. V gave up 2 bases and J gave up 7 bases; unmatched junction bases: 5. CDR1 is GTSNPN and CDR2 is SVGIG in the germline V gene (reference sequence). CDR3 nucleotide sequence: TGTGCCTGGAGTCGTCCGGGACAGGGGGAGCAGTACTTC. Translating it yields CAWSRPGQGEQYF.